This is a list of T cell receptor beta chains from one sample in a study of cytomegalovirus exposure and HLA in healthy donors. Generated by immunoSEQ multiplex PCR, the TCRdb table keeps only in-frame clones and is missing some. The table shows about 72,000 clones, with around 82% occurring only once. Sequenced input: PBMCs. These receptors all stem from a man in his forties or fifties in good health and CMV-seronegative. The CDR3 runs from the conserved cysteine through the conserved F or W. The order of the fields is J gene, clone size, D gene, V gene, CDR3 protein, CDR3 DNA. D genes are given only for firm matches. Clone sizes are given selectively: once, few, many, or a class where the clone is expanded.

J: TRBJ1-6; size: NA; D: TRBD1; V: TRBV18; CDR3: CASSPRSGGDSPLHF; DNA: TGTGCCAGCTCACCACGGTCAGGGGGAGATTCACCCCTCCACTTT
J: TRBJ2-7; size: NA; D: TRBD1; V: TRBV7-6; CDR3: CASSLRGQGYEQYF; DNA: TGTGCCAGCAGCTTAAGGGGACAGGGCTACGAGCAGTACTTC
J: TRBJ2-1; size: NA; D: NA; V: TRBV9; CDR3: CASSVTPGVTYNEQFF; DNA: TGTGCCAGCAGCGTCACCCCGGGGGTTACCTACAATGAGCAGTTCTTC
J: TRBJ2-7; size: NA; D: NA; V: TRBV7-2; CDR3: CASSRDTGSYEQYF; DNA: TGTGCCAGCAGCCGGGACACCGGGTCCTACGAGCAGTACTTC
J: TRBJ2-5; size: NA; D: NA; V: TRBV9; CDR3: CASSVSSKETQYF; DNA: TGTGCCAGCAGCGTATCTAGCAAAGAGACCCAGTACTTC
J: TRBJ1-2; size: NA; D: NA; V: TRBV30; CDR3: CAWSVTWYGYTF; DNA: TGTGCCTGGAGTGTAACTTGGTATGGCTACACCTTC
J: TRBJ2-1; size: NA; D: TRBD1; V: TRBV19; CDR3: CASTGGYYNEQFF; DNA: TGTGCCAGTACAGGGGGTTACTACAATGAGCAGTTCTTC
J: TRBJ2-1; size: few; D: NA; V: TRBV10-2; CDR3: CASTLAGVNEQFF; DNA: TGCGCCAGCACGTTGGCAGGGGTCAATGAGCAGTTCTTC
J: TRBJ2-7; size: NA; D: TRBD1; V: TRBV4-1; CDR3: CASSPWTGGSYEQYF; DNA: TGCGCCAGCAGCCCTTGGACAGGGGGATCCTACGAGCAGTACTTC
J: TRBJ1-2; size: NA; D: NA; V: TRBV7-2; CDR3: CASSRFPATAADYGYTF; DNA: TGTGCCAGCAGCCGCTTCCCCGCGACCGCGGCCGACTATGGCTACACCTTC
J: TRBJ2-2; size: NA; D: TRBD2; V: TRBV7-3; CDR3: CASSPHVAGPTGELFF; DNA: TGTGCCAGCAGCCCCCACGTAGCGGGACCCACCGGGGAGCTGTTTTTT
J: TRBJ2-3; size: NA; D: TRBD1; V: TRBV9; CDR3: CASSVIGGADTQYF; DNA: TGTGCCAGCAGCGTAATAGGGGGCGCAGATACGCAGTATTTT
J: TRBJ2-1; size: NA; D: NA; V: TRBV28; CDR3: CASSPSIEQFF; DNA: TGTGCCAGCAGTCCGTCTATTGAGCAGTTCTTC
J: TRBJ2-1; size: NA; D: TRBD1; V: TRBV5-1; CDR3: CASSAGTGDNEQFF; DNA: TGCGCCAGCAGCGCCGGGACAGGCGACAATGAGCAGTTCTTC
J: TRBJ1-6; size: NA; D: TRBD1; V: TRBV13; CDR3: CASSPTRTGVPSSYNSPLHF; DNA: TGTGCCAGCAGCCCGACGCGGACAGGGGTCCCGAGCTCCTATAATTCACCCCTCCACTTT
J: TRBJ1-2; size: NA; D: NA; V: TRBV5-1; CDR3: CASSSGGVSGGDNYGYTF; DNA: TGCGCCAGCAGCTCGGGAGGGGTTTCGGGGGGTGACAACTATGGCTACACCTTC
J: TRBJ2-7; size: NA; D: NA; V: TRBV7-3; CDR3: CASSLDQASEQYF; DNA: TGTGCCAGCAGCTTAGACCAAGCTAGTGAGCAGTACTTC
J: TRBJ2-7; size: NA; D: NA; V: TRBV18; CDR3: CASSPSTYEQYF; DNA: TGTGCCAGCTCACCGAGTACCTACGAGCAGTACTTC
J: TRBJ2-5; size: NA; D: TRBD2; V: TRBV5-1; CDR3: CASSQTSGKQETQYF; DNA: TGCGCCAGCAGCCAGACTAGCGGGAAACAAGAGACCCAGTACTTC
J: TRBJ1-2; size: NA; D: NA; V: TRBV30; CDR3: CACPQVFYGYTF; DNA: TGTGCCTGTCCTCAGGTGTTCTATGGCTACACCTTC
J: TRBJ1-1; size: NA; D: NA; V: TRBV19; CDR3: CASSITVLNTEAFF; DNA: TGTGCCAGTAGTATAACGGTATTAAACACTGAAGCTTTCTTT
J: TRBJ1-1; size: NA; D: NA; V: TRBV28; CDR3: CASSLSGLGTEAFF; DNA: TGTGCCAGCAGTTTAAGCGGGTTGGGCACTGAAGCTTTCTTT
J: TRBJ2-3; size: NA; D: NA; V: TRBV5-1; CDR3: CASSPGGAGPTDTQYF; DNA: TGCGCCAGCAGCCCCGGCGGGGCGGGCCCCACAGATACGCAGTATTTT